This T cell receptor (beta chain) was obtained from a study of CD8 T cells in ankylosing spondylitis. General study findings and limits: Earlier studies detected some motif variants in reactive arthritis synovial fluid and blood. Disease-linked clones reportedly showed significant enrichment in matched ankylosing spondylitis synovial fluid. What appeared characteristic of ankylosing spondylitis blood was a TCR beta motif of 7 or 8 highly homologous variants.

A remark on this clonotype: Its antigen is undetermined.

V trimming: 5 bases; J trimming: 3 bases; junction bases outside the gene matches: 6. This CDR3 contains 14 residues. Germline CDR1 and CDR2: MDHEN and SYDVKM. Each TCR beta library was made by quantitative 5'-RACE that incorporated molecular barcodes. MiXCR was run by TCRdb on the 5' RACE reads, yielding one entry per CDR3 protein. The data contain some 200,000 distinct CDR3 sequences, 9.5% to 15% of them singletons. The sequence was collected from a male donor with ankylosing spondylitis or in good health (not recorded which). The genes are TRBV28 and TRBJ2-7; 8 bases agree with TRBD2. Sample: blood, either unsorted or a sorted T cell fraction (not recorded which). CDR3: CASSPAGARYEQYF. CDR3 coding DNA: TGTGCCAGCAGTCCAGCGGGGGCCCGCTACGAGCAGTACTTC.